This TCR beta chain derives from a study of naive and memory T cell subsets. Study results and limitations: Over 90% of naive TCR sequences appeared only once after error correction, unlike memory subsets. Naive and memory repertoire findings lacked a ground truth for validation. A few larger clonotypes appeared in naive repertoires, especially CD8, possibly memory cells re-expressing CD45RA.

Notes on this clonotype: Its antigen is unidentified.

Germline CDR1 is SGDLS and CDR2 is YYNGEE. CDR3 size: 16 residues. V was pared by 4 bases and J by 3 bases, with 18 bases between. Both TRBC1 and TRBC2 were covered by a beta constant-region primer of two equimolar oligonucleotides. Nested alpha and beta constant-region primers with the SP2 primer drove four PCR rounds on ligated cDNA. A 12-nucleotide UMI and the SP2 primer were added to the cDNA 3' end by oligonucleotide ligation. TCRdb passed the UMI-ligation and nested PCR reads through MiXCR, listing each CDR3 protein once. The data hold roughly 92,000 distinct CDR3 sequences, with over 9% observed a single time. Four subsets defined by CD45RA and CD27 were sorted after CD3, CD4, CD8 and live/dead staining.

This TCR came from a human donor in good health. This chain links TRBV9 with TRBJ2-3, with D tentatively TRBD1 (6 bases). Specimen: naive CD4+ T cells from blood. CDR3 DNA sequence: TGTGCCAGCAGCTCTCCCCAAGGGGGTAGTACAGATACGCAGTATTTT. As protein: CASSSPQGGSTDTQYF. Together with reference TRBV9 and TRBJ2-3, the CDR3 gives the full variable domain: DSGVTQTPKHLITATGQRVTLRCSPRSGDLSVYWYQQSLDQGLQFLIQYYNGEERAKGNILERFSAQQFPDLHSELNLSSLELGDSALYFCASSSPQGGSTDTQYFGPGTRLTVL.